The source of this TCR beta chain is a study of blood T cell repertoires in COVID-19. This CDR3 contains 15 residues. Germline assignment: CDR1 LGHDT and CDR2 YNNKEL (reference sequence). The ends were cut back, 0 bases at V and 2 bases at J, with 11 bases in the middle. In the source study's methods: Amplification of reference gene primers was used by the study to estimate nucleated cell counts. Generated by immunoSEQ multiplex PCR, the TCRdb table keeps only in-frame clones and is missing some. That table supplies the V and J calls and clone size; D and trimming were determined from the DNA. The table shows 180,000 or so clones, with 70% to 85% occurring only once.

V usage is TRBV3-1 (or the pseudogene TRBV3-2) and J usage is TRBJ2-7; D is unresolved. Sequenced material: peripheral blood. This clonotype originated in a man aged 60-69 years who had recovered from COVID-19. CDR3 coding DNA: TGTGCCAGCAGCCAAGATCAGTCCTTTACCTACGAGCAGTACTTC. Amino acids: CASSQDQSFTYEQYF.